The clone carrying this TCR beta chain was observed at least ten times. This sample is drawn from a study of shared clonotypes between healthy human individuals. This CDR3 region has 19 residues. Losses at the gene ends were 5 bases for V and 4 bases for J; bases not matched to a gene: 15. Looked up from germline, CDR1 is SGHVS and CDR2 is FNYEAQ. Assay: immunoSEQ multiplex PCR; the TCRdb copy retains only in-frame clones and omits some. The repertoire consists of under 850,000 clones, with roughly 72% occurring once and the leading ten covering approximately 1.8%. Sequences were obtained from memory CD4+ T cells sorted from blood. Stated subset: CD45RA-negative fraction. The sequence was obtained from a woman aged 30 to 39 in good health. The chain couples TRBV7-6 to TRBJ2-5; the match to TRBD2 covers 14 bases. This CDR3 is CASSPGGGLAGAAGETQYF. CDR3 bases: TGTGCCAGCAGCCCAGGGGGGGGACTAGCGGGAGCAGCAGGAGAGACCCAGTACTTC. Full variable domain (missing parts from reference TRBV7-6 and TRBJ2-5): GAGVSQSPRYKVTKRGQDVALRCDPISGHVSLYWYRQALGQGPEFLTYFNYEAQQDKSGLPNDRFSAERPEGSISTLTIQRTEQRDSAMYRCASSPGGGLAGAAGETQYFGPGTRLLVL.